Listed here is a single TCR beta chain. This specimen belongs to a study of blood T cell repertoires in COVID-19. In the study overall: Samples of COVID-19 (acute and convalescent) were obtained from the United States, Italy and Spain.

CDR3 size: 17 residues. V dropped 2 bases and J dropped 0 bases, with 14 bases sitting between them. Germline V gene sequence: CDR1 SGHTA, CDR2 FQGNSA. Sequencing was performed with immunoSEQ multiplex PCR; in TCRdb, only in-frame clones are kept and a portion is missing. The repertoire holds approximately 310,000 clones, approximately 89% seen once, with 7.8% in the top ten. Sequenced material: peripheral blood. The chain carries TRBV7-2 and TRBJ1-5; D remains unclear. The TCR was taken from a woman aged 45-65 years who had recovered from COVID-19. The CDR3 region has the DNA TGTGCCAGCAGCTTAATCGGCTTCCGGGGTAGCAATCAGCCCCAGCATTTT. Its translation: CASSLIGFRGSNQPQHF.